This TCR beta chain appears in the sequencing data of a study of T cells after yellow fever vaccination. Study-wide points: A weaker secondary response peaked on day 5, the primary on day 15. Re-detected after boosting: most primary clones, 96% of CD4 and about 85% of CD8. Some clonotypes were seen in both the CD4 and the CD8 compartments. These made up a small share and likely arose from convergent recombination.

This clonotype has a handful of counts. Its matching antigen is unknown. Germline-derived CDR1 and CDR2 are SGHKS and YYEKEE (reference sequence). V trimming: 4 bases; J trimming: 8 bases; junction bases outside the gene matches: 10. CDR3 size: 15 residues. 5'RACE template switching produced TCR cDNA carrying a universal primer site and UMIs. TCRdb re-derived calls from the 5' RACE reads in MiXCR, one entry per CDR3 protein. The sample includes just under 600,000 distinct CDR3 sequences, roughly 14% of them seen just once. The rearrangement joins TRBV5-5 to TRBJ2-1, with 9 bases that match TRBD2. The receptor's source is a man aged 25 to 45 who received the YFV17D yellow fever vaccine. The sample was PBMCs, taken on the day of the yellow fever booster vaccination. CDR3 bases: TGTGCCAGCAGCCCGCCCGGGACTAGCAGGGATGAGCAGTTCTTC. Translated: CASSPPGTSRDEQFF.